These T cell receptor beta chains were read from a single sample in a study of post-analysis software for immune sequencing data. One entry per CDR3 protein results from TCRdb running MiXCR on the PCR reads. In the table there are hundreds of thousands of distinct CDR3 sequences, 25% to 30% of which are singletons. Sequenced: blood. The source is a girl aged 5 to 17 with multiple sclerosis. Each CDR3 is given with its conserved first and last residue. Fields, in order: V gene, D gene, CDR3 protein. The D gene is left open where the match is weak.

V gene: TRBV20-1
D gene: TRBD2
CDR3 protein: CTKKGTSGSGDTQYF

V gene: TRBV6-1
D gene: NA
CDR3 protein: CATRSRVDSINYEQYF

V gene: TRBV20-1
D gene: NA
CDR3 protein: CSARRSSNEQFF

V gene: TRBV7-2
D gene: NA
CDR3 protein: CASSRSGTESTLYGYTF

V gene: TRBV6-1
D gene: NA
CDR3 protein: CASSDSGSIRETQYF

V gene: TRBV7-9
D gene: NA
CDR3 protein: CASSFGRGPGANVLTF

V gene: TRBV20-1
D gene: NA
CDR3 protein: CSARDQVRVGTDTQYF

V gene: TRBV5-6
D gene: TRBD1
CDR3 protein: CASSDRVASPLHF

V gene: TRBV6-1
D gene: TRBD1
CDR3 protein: CASNINLQGPSNQPQHF

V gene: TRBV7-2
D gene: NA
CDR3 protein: CASSLWVGPTDTQYF

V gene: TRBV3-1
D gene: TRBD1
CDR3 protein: CASSPPQGLNEQFF

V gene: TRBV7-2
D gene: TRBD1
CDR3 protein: CASSPGTGYSPLHF

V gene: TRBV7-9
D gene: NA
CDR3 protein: CASSAPLGDTEAFF

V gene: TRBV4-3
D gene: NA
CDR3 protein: CASSQDNQVWSGANVLTF

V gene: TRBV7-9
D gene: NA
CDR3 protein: CASSSVNRESFGYTF

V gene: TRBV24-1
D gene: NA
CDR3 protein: CATSDRFNEKLFF

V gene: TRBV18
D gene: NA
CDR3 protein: CASSPIGGPSTDTQYF